These 21 T cell receptor beta chains share one sample of origin, sequenced in a study of cytomegalovirus exposure and HLA in healthy donors. TCRdb's copy holds only in-frame clones and misses some; the assay was immunoSEQ multiplex PCR. This sample has fewer than 200,000 clones, with roughly 89% found just once. Sequenced: PBMCs. These receptors came from a young woman in good health and CMV-seropositive.

The genes are TRBV6-5 and TRBJ1-2; TRBD1 agrees at 7 bases. This CDR3 is built from 14 residues. Germline-derived CDR1 and CDR2 are MNHEY and SVGAGI. V was pared by 8 bases and J by 4 bases, with 10 bases of the junction left unmatched. The CDR3 region has the DNA TGTGCCAGCGGGGGGCGACAGGGAGGCTATGGCTACACCTTC. This gives the protein CASGGRQGGYGYTF.

The V call is TRBV5-1, the J call TRBJ2-5; TRBD2 matches at 8 bases. The CDR3 is 14 amino acids. CDR1 and CDR2 from the germline V gene are SGHRS and YFSETQ. Germline trimming cut 2 bases from V and 3 bases from J; bases unmatched to any gene: 3. The CDR3 coding sequence is TGCGCCAGCAGCTTAGGGACTAGAGAAGAGACCCAGTACTTC. Its translation is CASSLGTREETQYF.

This clone was observed once. V gene TRBV5-5 combines with J gene TRBJ2-3, with TRBD1 matching 7 bases. The CDR3 consists of 14 residues. Germline V gene lookup returns CDR1 SGHKS and CDR2 YYEKEE (reference sequence). V lost 6 bases to trimming and J lost 0 bases; unmatched junction nucleotides: 4. The CDR3 reads CASTPGQSTDTQYF. As DNA, the CDR3 is TGTGCCAGCACCCCGGGACAGAGCACAGATACGCAGTATTTT.

This clone has a single count. The chain couples TRBV7-9 to TRBJ1-5; 10 positions match TRBD1. CDR3 length: 15 amino acids. J lost 5 bases, V lost 4 bases, and 5 bases had no gene match. CDR1 is SEHNR and CDR2 is FQNEAQ in the germline V gene (reference sequence). The CDR3 sequence: CASSWDRGADQPQHF. DNA of the CDR3: TGTGCCAGCAGCTGGGACAGGGGTGCCGATCAGCCCCAGCATTTT.

The chain is built from TRBV7-9 and TRBJ2-2; D call uncertain. This CDR3 has 13 residues. V dropped 8 bases and J dropped 5 bases, with 12 bases sitting between them. Per germline, CDR1 SEHNR and CDR2 FQNEAQ (reference sequence). CDR3 in amino acids: CASPIPLTGELFF. The CDR3 nucleotides are TGTGCCAGCCCTATACCGTTGACCGGGGAGCTGTTTTTT.

The rearrangement links TRBV5-1 to TRBJ2-2; D might be TRBD1 (6 bases). This CDR3 is built from 15 residues. Germline V gene sequence: CDR1 SGHRS, CDR2 YFSETQ. V lost 7 bases to trimming and J lost 2 bases, with 15 bases between them. CDR3 in amino acids: CASGNRDTNTGELFF. For the CDR3, the DNA is TGCGCCAGCGGGAACCGGGACACTAACACCGGGGAGCTGTTTTTT.

The chain combines TRBV13 with TRBJ1-4; TRBD1 agrees at 9 bases. The CDR3 extends over 18 amino acids. Trimming took 5 bases from V and 6 from J; bases not matched to a gene: 16. Germline CDR1 and CDR2: PRHDT and FYEKMQ (reference sequence). The DNA of the CDR3 is TGTGCCAGCAGCCAACAACGACTAAACAGGGGGCAAGATGAAAAACTGTTTTTT. This encodes CASSQQRLNRGQDEKLFF.

The rearrangement uses TRBV10-3 and TRBJ2-1; a possible D gene is TRBD2 (6 bases). V lost 4 bases, J lost 1 base, and 11 bases lay in between. The CDR3 is 15 amino acids. CDR1 is ENHRY, CDR2 SYGVKD, per germline. Written as DNA, the CDR3 is TGTGCCATCAGTGTGGGCGGGACGTCCTACAATGAGCAGTTCTTC. This encodes CAISVGGTSYNEQFF.

This sequence joins TRBV19 and TRBJ1-2; 7 bases match TRBD1. CDR1 and CDR2 (germline): LNHDA, SQIVND (reference sequence). The CDR3 length is 17 residues. J gave up 3 bases and V 2 bases, and 12 bases lay outside the gene matches. In nucleotides, the CDR3 is TGTGCCAGTAGTATATACCCTCTCCCAGGGGGTTACTATGGCTACACCTTC. It specifies CASSIYPLPGGYYGYTF. Variable domain in full (rest from reference TRBV19 and TRBJ1-2): DGGITQSPKYLFRKEGQNVTLSCEQNLNHDAMYWYRQDPGQGLRLIYYSQIVNDFQKGDIAEGYSVSREKKESFPLTVTSAQKNPTAFYLCASSIYPLPGGYYGYTFGSGTRLTVV.

This clone was observed a few times. The chain joins TRBV6-1 to TRBJ2-1, with a tentative D call TRBD2 (6 bases). CDR1 is MNHNS and CDR2 is SASEGT in the germline V gene. Trimming removed 8 bases at V and 2 bases at J, with 16 bases between. The CDR3 is 15 residues long. The CDR3, as DNA: TGTGCCAGCCAAGTTGGAGGGGAAACCTACAATGAGCAGTTCTTC. Translation: CASQVGGETYNEQFF.

V gene TRBV18 combines with J gene TRBJ1-5; unclear D gene. The CDR3 runs to 13 residues. The germline CDR1 and CDR2 sequences are KGHSH and LQKENI. The ends were cut back, 6 bases at V and 8 bases at J, with 14 bases in the middle. The CDR3 sequence: CASSRRSLEPQHF. The CDR3 nucleotides are TGTGCCAGCTCCCGCCGGTCCTTGGAGCCCCAGCATTTT.

The chain employs TRBV28 and TRBJ2-3; 8 bases align to TRBD1. CDR3 length equals 16 residues. V trimming: 6 bases; J trimming: 1 base; junction bases outside the gene matches: 9. CDR1 is MDHEN, CDR2 SYDVKM, per germline. The CDR3 protein is CASSLEQGVGTDTQYF. For the CDR3, the DNA is TGTGCCAGCAGCCTTGAACAGGGGGTGGGCACAGATACGCAGTATTTT.

The chain carries TRBV9 and TRBJ2-1; the D gene is possibly TRBD2 (5 bases). The germline V gene has CDR1 SGDLS and CDR2 YYNGEE. This CDR3 has 15 residues. Trimming took 0 bases from V and 9 from J, leaving 16 bases between them. The CDR3 protein is CASSVVSQGRGEQFF. The CDR3, as DNA: TGTGCCAGCAGCGTAGTGAGCCAAGGCCGGGGTGAGCAGTTCTTC. The whole variable domain, filled in from reference TRBV9 and TRBJ2-1, reads DSGVTQTPKHLITATGQRVTLRCSPRSGDLSVYWYQQSLDQGLQFLIQYYNGEERAKGNILERFSAQQFPDLHSELNLSSLELGDSALYFCASSVVSQGRGEQFFGPGTRLTVL.

This clone was seen only a few times. This rearrangement joins TRBV6-1 to TRBJ2-6, with 8 bases matching TRBD1. This CDR3 contains 18 residues. The J segment lost 1 base and the V segment lost 4 bases, leaving 9 bases of the junction unmatched. Germline V gene sequence: CDR1 MNHNS, CDR2 SASEGT. Here the CDR3 DNA reads TGTGCCAGCAGTGGGACCGGGACAGGAGGATCTGGGGCCAACGTCCTGACTTTC. It specifies CASSGTGTGGSGANVLTF.

The V gene is TRBV28, the J gene TRBJ1-1, with TRBD1 matching over 8 bases. V lost 3 bases to trimming and J lost 1 base; unmatched junction nucleotides: 4. Germline V gene data show CDR1 as MDHEN and CDR2 as SYDVKM. CDR3 length: 15 residues. The CDR3 coding sequence is TGTGCCAGCAGTTTCCCCGGGACAGGGAACACTGAAGCTTTCTTT. Amino acids: CASSFPGTGNTEAFF.

This clone was counted ten times or more. The chain is built from TRBV2 and TRBJ2-3; 9 nucleotides line up with TRBD2. Germline trimming cut 5 bases from V and 2 bases from J; bases unmatched to any gene: 8. This CDR3 comprises 16 residues. Germline V lookup: CDR1 SNHLY, CDR2 FYNNEI. CDR3 bases: TGTGCCAGCAGTCCGACTAGCGGACTAATCACAGATACGCAGTATTTT. Translation: CASSPTSGLITDTQYF.

The V gene is TRBV7-3, the J gene TRBJ2-1, with TRBD2 matching 16 bases. CDR3 length: 19 amino acids. Trimming at V came to 2 bases and at J to 9 bases, leaving 13 bases not matched to a gene. CDR1 is SGHTA, CDR2 FQGTGA, per germline. The CDR3 sequence is CASSLLTGTSGRALSEQFF. CDR3 DNA sequence: TGTGCCAGCAGCTTATTAACCGGGACTAGCGGGAGGGCCTTGAGTGAGCAGTTCTTC.

This clone was seen only once. The chain couples TRBV5-1 to TRBJ2-2, with TRBD2 matching 10 bases. Looked up from germline, CDR1 is SGHRS and CDR2 is YFSETQ. CDR3 length equals 15 residues. The trim removed 0 bases at V and 4 bases at J, leaving 0 bases unmatched. CDR3 region: CASSLASGSTGELFF. Here the CDR3 DNA reads TGCGCCAGCAGCTTGGCTAGCGGGAGCACCGGGGAGCTGTTTTTT.

V gene TRBV19 combines with J gene TRBJ2-4, with D perhaps matching TRBD1 (6 bases). The CDR3 consists of 16 residues. From germline, CDR1 is LNHDA and CDR2 SQIVND (reference sequence). The ends were cut back, 6 bases at V and 7 bases at J, with 22 bases in the middle. This CDR3 reads CASRGASFASRNIQYF. The CDR3 DNA sequence: TGTGCCAGTAGGGGGGCTAGCTTTGCGAGTCGGAACATTCAGTACTTC.

The V and J genes are TRBV11-2 and TRBJ2-5; 12 bases line up with TRBD2. J lost 5 bases, V lost 0 bases, and 1 base had no gene match. The CDR3 is 15 amino acids. Germline V CDR1 and CDR2: SGHAT, FQNNGV. CDR3 bases: TGTGCCAGCAGCTTAGAAGGGACTAGCGGGGAGACCCAGTACTTC. This encodes CASSLEGTSGETQYF.

V is TRBV2 and J is TRBJ2-5; D not certain. The CDR3 sequence is 11 residues long. Germline V CDR1 and CDR2: SNHLY, FYNNEI. V lost 6 bases to trimming and J lost 5 bases, with 7 bases between them. The CDR3 nucleotides are TGTGCCAGCAGCCTGGGCGAGACCCAGTACTTC. Residues: CASSLGETQYF.